This T cell receptor (beta chain) appears in the sequencing data of a study of blood T cell repertoires in COVID-19. V trimming: 3 bases; J trimming: 3 bases; junction bases outside the gene matches: 10. Germline V lookup: CDR1 SGHRS, CDR2 YFSETQ. CDR3 length equals 17 residues. Only in-frame clones appear in the TCRdb table, and some are missing; sequencing was by immunoSEQ multiplex PCR. The sample has about 250,000 clones; approximately 86% are singletons. The sample comprised peripheral blood. V usage is TRBV5-1 and J usage is TRBJ2-1, with 9 bases lining up with TRBD1. The sequence derives from a woman aged 80 or over with active or convalescent COVID-19. CDR3 residues: CASSSDRGGGIYNEQFF. The CDR3 DNA sequence: TGCGCCAGCAGCTCGGACAGGGGTGGCGGGATCTACAATGAGCAGTTCTTC.